A selection of T cell receptor beta chains follows, all from one sample in a study of cytomegalovirus exposure and HLA in healthy donors. Produced via immunoSEQ multiplex PCR; TCRdb's table is partial and in-frame only. Among under 150,000 clones listed, 70% to 90% were seen once. The sequenced sample was PBMCs. The receptors shown here come from a woman aged 18-29 years in good health and CMV-seronegative. Both conserved end residues are part of each CDR3. A D gene is named only where the DNA matches it firmly. The size of a clone is reported for some rows only, either as once, few or many, or as a class for expanded clones.

TGTGCCAGCAGTGAGAGCGGGGGGACTTACAATGAGCAGTTCTTC	CASSESGGTYNEQFF	TRBD2	-	TRBV6-4	TRBJ2-1
TGTGCCAGCAGCTCCCCAGGGAACACTGGAAACACCATATATTTT	CASSSPGNTGNTIYF	-	once	TRBV5-4	TRBJ1-3
TGTGCCAGTAGAAATCGGTTCCGGGGGTCCTACGAGCAGTACTTC	CASRNRFRGSYEQYF	-	-	TRBV28	TRBJ2-7
TGTGCCAGCAAAAGTGGACTAGACCATCCTACGATTCCGCAGTATTTT	CASKSGLDHPTIPQYF	TRBD2	-	TRBV27	TRBJ2-3
TGTGCCAGCAGTGAACGCGCACAGGGTTCGAATTCACCCCTCCACTTT	CASSERAQGSNSPLHF	-	-	TRBV6-1	TRBJ1-6
TGCGCCAGCAGTGAGACCGGGGAGACCCAGTACTTC	CASSETGETQYF	-	-	TRBV10-2	TRBJ2-5
TGCCCCCGACTAGACGCAGATACGCAGTATTTT	CPRLDADTQYF	-	-	TRBV20-1	TRBJ2-3
TGTGCCAGCAGCTTTTCGGGGAACACTGAAGCTTTCTTT	CASSFSGNTEAFF	-	-	TRBV7-2	TRBJ1-1
TGTGCCAGCACCAAGGGACAGGCCTACGAGCAGTACTTC	CASTKGQAYEQYF	TRBD1	-	TRBV28	TRBJ2-7
TGTGCCAGCAGCGCTTGGGCGGGAGGGCCCAAAACGGGCGGGGAGCTGTTTTTT	CASSAWAGGPKTGGELFF	TRBD2	-	TRBV9	TRBJ2-2
TGTGCCAGCAGCCTACCGGGACAGGGGTATAATGAGCAGTTCTTC	CASSLPGQGYNEQFF	TRBD1	once	TRBV7-9	TRBJ2-1
TGTGCCAGCAGCTTGACAGGGGGGAGGTCTGGAAACACCATATATTTT	CASSLTGGRSGNTIYF	TRBD1	-	TRBV11-3	TRBJ1-3
TGTGCCAGCAGTGCTTCAGGGGCCAACTATGGCTACACCTTC	CASSASGANYGYTF	-	-	TRBV28	TRBJ1-2
TGTGCCAGCAGCCGAGGACTTCGTGAACAAGAGACCCAGTACTTC	CASSRGLREQETQYF	-	-	TRBV7-9	TRBJ2-5
TGTGCCAGCAGCTTGGAGAGGAGTGAGCAGTTCTTC	CASSLERSEQFF	-	-	TRBV5-4	TRBJ2-1
TGCGCCAGCAGCTGGGGGGACGGCTCCTACGAGCAGTACTTC	CASSWGDGSYEQYF	-	-	TRBV5-1	TRBJ2-7
TGCGCCAGCAGCCCCCCGTCTACTAGCGACGTAGATACGCAGTATTTT	CASSPPSTSDVDTQYF	TRBD2	-	TRBV5-1	TRBJ2-3
TGTGCCAGCAGCTTAGCTTACTCTACAGATACGCAGTATTTT	CASSLAYSTDTQYF	-	-	TRBV11-3	TRBJ2-3
TGCGCCAGCAGGGACAGCCTTTCAAACATTCAGTACTTC	CASRDSLSNIQYF	-	-	TRBV5-1	TRBJ2-4
TGTGCCAGCAGCCACGGACAGGGGATCGGGGAGCAGTACTTC	CASSHGQGIGEQYF	TRBD1	once	TRBV11-3	TRBJ2-7
TGTGCCAGCAGTGAAAGGGGCCACAGACAGGGTAGCTCCTACGAGCAGTACTTC	CASSERGHRQGSSYEQYF	TRBD1	once	TRBV6-1	TRBJ2-7
TGTGCCAGCAGCTCCAGGGGAAGTCGCGGCTACACCTTC	CASSSRGSRGYTF	-	-	TRBV7-3	TRBJ1-2
TGTGCCAGCAGTCCCAGGAAGGCGAACACCGGGGAGCTGTTTTTT	CASSPRKANTGELFF	-	once	TRBV13	TRBJ2-2